This TCR beta chain was retrieved from a study of early T cells in non-severe SARS-CoV-2 infection (dated by TCRdb to the early 2020s). Regarding the study in general: TCR sequencing used bulk RNA from unsorted whole blood, so alpha and beta chains could not be paired.

V loses 2 bases of germline sequence and J loses 5 bases, and the interval between the two ends is 6 bases. The germline V gene specifies KGHSH as CDR1 and LQKENI as CDR2. From cysteine to phenylalanine, the CDR3 is 12 amino acids long. The kept DNA is CDR3 alone, 36 bases in frame from the first base. For this clonotype: It lacks a known antigen. Within one base of it there is no much larger clone, and no base qualities were kept.

The study was a case-control design nested within a healthcare worker cohort in London, UK, with weekly nasopharyngeal swab PCR tests and blood sampling. Between 23 and 31 March 2020, the week of the UK lockdown, healthcare workers were enrolled and then followed up weekly for as long as 16 weeks. The library was made by 5' RACE. Instrument on record: NextSeq 500. To correct for sequencing error and PCR bias, the TCR library protocol tagged individual cDNA molecules with unique molecular identifiers. Both TCR alpha and beta chains were sequenced, and tight co-correlation was observed between alpha and beta sequence abundances in each sample. In the paper's pipeline: V gene, J gene and CDR3 annotation of TCR sequences was performed with Decombinator V4. Expanded TCRs were defined as changing significantly between any two time points under a Poisson model with p below 0.0001. TCR abundances were normalised to the total number of TCRs sequenced per sample and expressed as counts per million. TRAV1-2 paired with TRAJ12, TRAJ20 or TRAJ33 defined MAIT TCRs, while TRAV10 paired with TRAJ18 defined iNKT TCRs. A search of VDJdb, accessed on 1 November 2021, was run for TCRs annotated to CMV, EBV and SARS-CoV-2, with TCRs annotated for multiple antigens excluded. TCRdb ran its own pipeline on the public reads, namely fastp trimming at Q25 and MiXCR clone calling, and kept in-frame beta chains. Rows matching on CDR3 protein sequence are summarized as one entry with the most common DNA and genes. V and J calls and clone size were set by TCRdb, not the authors. Here the sample has about 49,000 distinct CDR3 sequences; approximately 12% occur a single time. More than 9% of the sample lies in the top ten.

General study outcomes and caveats: VDJdb matching was skewed toward anti-spike CD8 responses and likely underestimated virus-specific expansions, missing private and CD4 specificities.

The chain is assembled from TRBV18 and TRBJ2-5, with the identity of the D gene unclear. The clonotype originates from an adult who was a healthcare worker with PCR-confirmed SARS-CoV-2 infection or an uninfected control (not recorded which). Sequencing was done on a sample of whole blood. This receptor carries the CDR3 CASSPRSETQYF. The DNA is TGTGCCAGCTCACCAAGGAGCGAGACCCAGTACTTC.